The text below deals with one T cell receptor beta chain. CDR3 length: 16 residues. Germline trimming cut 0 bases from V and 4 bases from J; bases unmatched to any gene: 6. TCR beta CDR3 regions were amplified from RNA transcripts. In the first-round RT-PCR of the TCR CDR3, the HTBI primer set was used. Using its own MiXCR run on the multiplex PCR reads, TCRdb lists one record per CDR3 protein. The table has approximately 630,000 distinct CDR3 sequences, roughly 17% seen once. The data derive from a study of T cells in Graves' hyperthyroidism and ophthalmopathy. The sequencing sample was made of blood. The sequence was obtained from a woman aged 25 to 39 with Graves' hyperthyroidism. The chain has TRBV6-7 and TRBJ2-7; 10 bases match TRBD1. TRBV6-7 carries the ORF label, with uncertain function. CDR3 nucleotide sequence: TGTGCCAGCAGTTACTCGCGACCGGGACAGGGGTACGAGCAGTACTTC. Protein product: CASSYSRPGQGYEQYF.